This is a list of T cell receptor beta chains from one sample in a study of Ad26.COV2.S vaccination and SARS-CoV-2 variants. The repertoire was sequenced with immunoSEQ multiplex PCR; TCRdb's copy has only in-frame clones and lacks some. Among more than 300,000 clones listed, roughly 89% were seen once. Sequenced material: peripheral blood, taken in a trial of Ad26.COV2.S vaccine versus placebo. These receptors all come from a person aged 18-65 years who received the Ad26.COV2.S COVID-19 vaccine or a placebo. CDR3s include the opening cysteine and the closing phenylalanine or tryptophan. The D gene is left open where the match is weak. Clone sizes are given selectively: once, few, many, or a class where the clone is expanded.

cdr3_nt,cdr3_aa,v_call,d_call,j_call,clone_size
TGCGCCAGCAGCTTAGACGGACAGGGGGCTGGAAACACCATATATTTT,CASSLDGQGAGNTIYF,TRBV5-1,TRBD1,TRBJ1-3,few
TGTGCCAGTAGGACCCAAAACCCCCCTAATGAGCAGTTCTTC,CASRTQNPPNEQFF,TRBV19,.,TRBJ2-1,.
TGTGCCAGCAGCCGACAGGGCCTCAATCAGCCCCAGCATTTT,CASSRQGLNQPQHF,TRBV2,TRBD1,TRBJ1-5,once
TGTGCCAGCAGCTTAGACCCCGGGACGGCGAACACTGAAGCTTTCTTT,CASSLDPGTANTEAFF,TRBV7-2,.,TRBJ1-1,.
TGTGCCAGCAGCGTAGGTGGGGGCCCCTACAATGAGCAGTTCTTC,CASSVGGGPYNEQFF,TRBV9,.,TRBJ2-1,.
TGTGCCAGCAGCGTAGGCAGTACTAGCGGGAGAGCCCGCACAGATACGCAGTATTTT,CASSVGSTSGRARTDTQYF,TRBV9,TRBD2,TRBJ2-3,.
TGCGCCAGCAGCGGGGGACTAGCGGGAGGCAATGAGCAGTTCTTC,CASSGGLAGGNEQFF,TRBV5-1,TRBD2,TRBJ2-1,few
TGTGCCTGGTCCCGAGGGTCTGGTCAGCCCCAGCATTTT,CAWSRGSGQPQHF,TRBV30,.,TRBJ1-5,.
TGCGCCAGCAGCCAAGGGGGGGGCCTGATACCTTACAATGAGCAGTTCTTC,CASSQGGGLIPYNEQFF,TRBV4-3,.,TRBJ2-1,once
TGTGCCAGCAGCACCTTGGGACAAGCAACTAATGAAAAACTGTTTTTT,CASSTLGQATNEKLFF,TRBV9,.,TRBJ1-4,.
TGTGCCAGCAGTGACTGGGACCGCGGTCCCTACGAGCAGTACTTC,CASSDWDRGPYEQYF,TRBV28,.,TRBJ2-7,many
TGTGCCAGCAGCTTAATCCCCCCGATAATGGAGCAAGGAAACACCATATATTTT,CASSLIPPIMEQGNTIYF,TRBV7-8,.,TRBJ1-3,.
TGCGCCAGCAAACGGTTCGAGACAGCGACATACAATGAGCAGTTCTTC,CASKRFETATYNEQFF,TRBV5-1,.,TRBJ2-1,once
TGTGCCAGCAGTTTCGCTGGGGCCAACGTCCTGACTTTC,CASSFAGANVLTF,TRBV27,.,TRBJ2-6,.
TGTGCCAGCAGCGTAGAATCCAACCCCTATAATTCACCCCTCCACTTT,CASSVESNPYNSPLHF,TRBV9,.,TRBJ1-6,.
TGTGCCAGCAGCTTAGCTGCGGGGTGGTACAGCACAGATACGCAGTATTTT,CASSLAAGWYSTDTQYF,TRBV11-2,.,TRBJ2-3,.
TGTGCCAGCAGTTTAGCAGCGGGGGGGCACTTGAACACTGAAGCTTTCTTT,CASSLAAGGHLNTEAFF,TRBV28,.,TRBJ1-1,.
TGCGCCAGCAGCCAAGAAGCAACAAGCACAGATACGCAGTATTTT,CASSQEATSTDTQYF,TRBV4-1,.,TRBJ2-3,.
TGTGCCAGCAGCTTAGATCCTGGGCAGCTGAACACTGAAGCTTTCTTT,CASSLDPGQLNTEAFF,TRBV7-9,.,TRBJ1-1,.
TGCGCCAGCAGTGGGGGTTCCTACAATGAGCAGTTCTTC,CASSGGSYNEQFF,TRBV10-1,.,TRBJ2-1,.
TGTGCCAGCAGCGACGTTTCAGGGGATAACAATGAGCAGTTCTTC,CASSDVSGDNNEQFF,TRBV13,.,TRBJ2-1,.
TGTGCCAGCAGCGCTAGCGGGAGCCACAATGAGCAGTTCTTC,CASSASGSHNEQFF,TRBV9,TRBD2,TRBJ2-1,.
TGTGCCAGCAGTTTTCTAAGGTCACCCCTCCACTTT,CASSFLRSPLHF,TRBV28,.,TRBJ1-6,.
TGTGCCAGCAGCTTACCCCTGCCCGGGACTAGAGAGACCCAGTACTTC,CASSLPLPGTRETQYF,TRBV11-2,TRBD2,TRBJ2-5,.
TGCGCCAGCAGTGATTCGGGACTAGCAGACTCGCAGTACTTC,CASSDSGLADSQYF,TRBV10-1,TRBD2,TRBJ2-7,.
TGTGCCAGCAGCTTGGGGACCGGGACTAGCGTCACAGATACGCAGTATTTT,CASSLGTGTSVTDTQYF,TRBV7-9,TRBD2,TRBJ2-3,.
TGTGCCAGCAAAAATAGCGGGGGGGCGTACAATGAGCAGTTCTTC,CASKNSGGAYNEQFF,TRBV6-5,TRBD2,TRBJ2-1,.
TGTGCCAGCAGGACCGACCCGGGACAGGGGATGTCTTTCTTT,CASRTDPGQGMSFF,TRBV6-5,TRBD1,TRBJ1-1,.
TGCGCCAGCAGCTTGGGGCCGTACCAAGAGACCCAGTACTTC,CASSLGPYQETQYF,TRBV5-1,.,TRBJ2-5,.
TGTGCCACCACCGACCTGGACAGGACCCTCAATCAGCCCCAGCATTTT,CATTDLDRTLNQPQHF,TRBV19,TRBD1,TRBJ1-5,.
TGCGCCAGCAGCCTCGACAGCGGGGGGGCCTCCTACGAGCAGTACTTC,CASSLDSGGASYEQYF,TRBV5-1,TRBD2,TRBJ2-7,.
TGCAGTGCTAGTAGCGAGCGGAGGGGTACCTACAATGAGCAGTTCTTC,CSASSERRGTYNEQFF,TRBV20-1,.,TRBJ2-1,.
TGTGCCAGCACCGTCATCCGGGACGGTCCCTACGAGCAGTACTTC,CASTVIRDGPYEQYF,TRBV5-6,.,TRBJ2-7,.
TGTGCCAGCAGCTCGGGAAGGGAGGGAAATGAGCAGTTCTTC,CASSSGREGNEQFF,TRBV7-9,TRBD2,TRBJ2-1,.
TGTGCCAGCAGCTCACCCAGCCTCTACGAGCAGTACTTC,CASSSPSLYEQYF,TRBV11-2,.,TRBJ2-7,.
TGCGCCAGCAGCCAAGACCAGGGACGGGGCACTGAAGCTTTCTTT,CASSQDQGRGTEAFF,TRBV4-3,.,TRBJ1-1,.
TGTGCCAGCAGCCTTACAAGGGCAGATACGCAGTATTTT,CASSLTRADTQYF,TRBV28,.,TRBJ2-3,once
TGTGCCAGCAGTTTAATGGGGGGAAGGGACTATGGCTACACCTTC,CASSLMGGRDYGYTF,TRBV27,.,TRBJ1-2,.
TGTGCCAGCAGCCAAGTTGGGGTTGGAAGCACTGAAGCTTTCTTT,CASSQVGVGSTEAFF,TRBV3-1/TRBV3-2,.,TRBJ1-1,.